This TCR beta chain comes out of a study of cytomegalovirus exposure and HLA in healthy donors. The study, taken as a whole, reports: Researchers counted 180 or so TCR beta chains as cytomegalovirus-associated. Most sequenced TCRs were rare (though some public TCRs occurred in many donors).

Clones were sequenced by immunoSEQ multiplex PCR, and TCRdb holds only the in-frame ones, with some missing. The profile shows 180,000 or so clones, 86% of them singletons. A remark on this clone: The target antigen is unknown.

This CDR3 region has 13 residues. The V and J ends lost 8 bases and 3 bases respectively, with 11 bases between them. Germline CDR1 is SNHLY and CDR2 is FYNNEI. Sequenced input: PBMCs. The rearrangement uses TRBV2 and TRBJ1-5; D not certain. This clonotype was sampled from a man younger than 45 in good health and CMV-seropositive. CDR3 nucleotide sequence: TGTGCCAGCGGGCAGCAACTCAATCAGCCCCAGCATTTT. Translation: CASGQQLNQPQHF.